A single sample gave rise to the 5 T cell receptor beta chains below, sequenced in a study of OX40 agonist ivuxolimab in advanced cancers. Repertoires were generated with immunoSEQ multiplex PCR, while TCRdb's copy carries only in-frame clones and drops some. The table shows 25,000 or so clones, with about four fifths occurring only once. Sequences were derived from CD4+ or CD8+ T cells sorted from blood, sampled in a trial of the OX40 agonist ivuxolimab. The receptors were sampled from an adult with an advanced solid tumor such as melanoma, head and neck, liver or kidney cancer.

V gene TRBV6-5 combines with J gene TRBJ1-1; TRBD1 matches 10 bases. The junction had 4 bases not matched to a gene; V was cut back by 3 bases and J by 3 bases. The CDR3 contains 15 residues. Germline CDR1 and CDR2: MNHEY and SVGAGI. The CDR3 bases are TGTGCCAGCAGTTATGGGACAGGGGCCTACACTGAAGCTTTCTTT. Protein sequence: CASSYGTGAYTEAFF.

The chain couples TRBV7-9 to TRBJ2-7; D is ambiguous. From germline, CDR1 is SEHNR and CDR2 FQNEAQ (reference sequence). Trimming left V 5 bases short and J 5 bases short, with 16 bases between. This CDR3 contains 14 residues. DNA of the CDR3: TGTGCCAGCAGCCCTTCCCAAGGGTCCCACGAGCAGTACTTC. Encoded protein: CASSPSQGSHEQYF.

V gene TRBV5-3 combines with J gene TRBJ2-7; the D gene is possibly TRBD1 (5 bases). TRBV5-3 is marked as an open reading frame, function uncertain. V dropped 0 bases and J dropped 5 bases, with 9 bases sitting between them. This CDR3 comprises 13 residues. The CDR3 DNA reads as TGTGCCAGAAGCTTGGGAAGCAGGGACGAGCAGTACTTC. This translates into CARSLGSRDEQYF.

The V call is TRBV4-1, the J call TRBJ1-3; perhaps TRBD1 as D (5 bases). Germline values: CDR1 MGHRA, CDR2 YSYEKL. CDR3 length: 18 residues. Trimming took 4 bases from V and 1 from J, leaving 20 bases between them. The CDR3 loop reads CASSLPRDPEGSGNTIYF. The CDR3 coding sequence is TGCGCCAGCAGCCTACCCCGGGACCCCGAAGGGTCTGGAAACACCATATATTTT.

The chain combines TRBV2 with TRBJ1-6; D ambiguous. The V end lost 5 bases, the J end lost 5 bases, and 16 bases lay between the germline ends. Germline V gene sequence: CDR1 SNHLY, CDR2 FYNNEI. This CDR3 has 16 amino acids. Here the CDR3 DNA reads TGTGCCAGCAGTCCCCTCGGGCGACTGAATAATTCACCCCTCCACTTT. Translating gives CASSPLGRLNNSPLHF.